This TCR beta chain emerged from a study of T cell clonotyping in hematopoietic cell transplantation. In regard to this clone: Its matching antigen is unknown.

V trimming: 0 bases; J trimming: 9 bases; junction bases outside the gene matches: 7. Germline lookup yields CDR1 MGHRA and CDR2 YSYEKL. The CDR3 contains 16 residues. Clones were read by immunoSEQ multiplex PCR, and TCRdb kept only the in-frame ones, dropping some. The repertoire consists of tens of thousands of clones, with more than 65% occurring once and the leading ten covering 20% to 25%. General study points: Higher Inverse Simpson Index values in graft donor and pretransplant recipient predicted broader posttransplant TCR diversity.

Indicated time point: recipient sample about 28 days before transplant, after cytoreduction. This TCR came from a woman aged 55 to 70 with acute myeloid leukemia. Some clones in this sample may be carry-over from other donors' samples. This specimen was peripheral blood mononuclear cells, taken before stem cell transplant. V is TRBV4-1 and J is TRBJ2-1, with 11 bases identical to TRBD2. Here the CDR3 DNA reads TGCGCCAGCAGCCAAGAGCAACTAGCGGGAGATGGTGAGCAGTTCTTC. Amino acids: CASSQEQLAGDGEQFF.